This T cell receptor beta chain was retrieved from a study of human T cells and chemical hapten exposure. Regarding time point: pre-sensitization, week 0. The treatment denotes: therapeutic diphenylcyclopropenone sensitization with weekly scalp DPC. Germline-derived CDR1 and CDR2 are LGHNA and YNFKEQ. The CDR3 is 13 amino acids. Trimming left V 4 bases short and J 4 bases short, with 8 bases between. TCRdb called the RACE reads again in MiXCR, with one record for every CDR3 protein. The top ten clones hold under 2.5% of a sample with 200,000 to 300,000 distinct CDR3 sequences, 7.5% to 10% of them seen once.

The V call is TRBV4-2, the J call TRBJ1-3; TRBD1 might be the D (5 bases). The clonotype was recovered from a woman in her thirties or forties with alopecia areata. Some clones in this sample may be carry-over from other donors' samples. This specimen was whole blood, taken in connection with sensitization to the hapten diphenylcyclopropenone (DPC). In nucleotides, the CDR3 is TGTGCCAGCAGCCCGGGACCAGGAAACACCATATATTTT. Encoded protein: CASSPGPGNTIYF.